This is a list of T cell receptor beta chains from one sample in a study of cytomegalovirus exposure and HLA in healthy donors. The data were produced by immunoSEQ multiplex PCR, yet TCRdb's version contains in-frame clones alone and is incomplete. The sample includes more than 100,000 clones, around 80% of them seen just once. The source material was PBMCs. The receptor set was obtained from a woman between 18 and 30 years old in good health and CMV-seronegative. CDR3s include the opening cysteine and the closing phenylalanine or tryptophan. Each record gives: D gene, clone size, V gene, CDR3 length, J gene, CDR3 DNA, CDR3 protein. D genes are given only for firm matches. Size is omitted from some rows. Given values are once, few, many or a class for expanded clones.

.,once,TRBV6-5,13,TRBJ2-2,TGTGCCAGCAGTTATATGAACACCGGGGAGCTGTTTTTT,CASSYMNTGELFF
TRBD1,.,TRBV30,13,TRBJ1-5,TGTGCCTGGACGACAGGGGGCGATCAGCCCCAGCATTTT,CAWTTGGDQPQHF
TRBD2,.,TRBV6-5,14,TRBJ2-7,TGTGCCAGCAGCCCTGGACTAGAACCTTACGAGCAGTACTTC,CASSPGLEPYEQYF
TRBD1,.,TRBV5-6,15,TRBJ2-3,TGTGCCAGCAGCTTCGCCGGGACAGGGATGAATACGCAGTATTTT,CASSFAGTGMNTQYF
.,.,TRBV2,13,TRBJ1-1,TGTGCCAGCAGTGGAGAAATGAACACTGAAGCTTTCTTT,CASSGEMNTEAFF
TRBD1,.,TRBV7-9,16,TRBJ1-1,TGTGCCAGCAGCCCCGGACAGGGGCTAATGAACACTGAAGCTTTCTTT,CASSPGQGLMNTEAFF
.,few,TRBV6-1,14,TRBJ2-5,TGTGCCAGCTTGACGGGACAATTAGGGGAGACCCAGTACTTC,CASLTGQLGETQYF
.,.,TRBV14,14,TRBJ1-4,TGTGCCAGCAGCCCCCGAACAGGGCGGGAAAAACTGTTTTTT,CASSPRTGREKLFF
.,.,TRBV4-1,11,TRBJ2-2,TGCGCCAGCAAGGGGGCCGGGGAGCTGTTTTTT,CASKGAGELFF
.,.,TRBV6-6,14,TRBJ2-7,TGTGCCAGCAGTTACTCACAGGGCTCCTACGAGCAGTACTTC,CASSYSQGSYEQYF
.,.,TRBV18,15,TRBJ1-3,TGTGCCAGCTCACCAGAAACAGGGCCTGGAAACACCATATATTTT,CASSPETGPGNTIYF